These 21 T cell receptor beta chains came from one sample sequenced in a study of cytomegalovirus exposure and HLA in healthy donors. PCR amplification relied on 60 Vbeta primers (plus 13 Jbeta primers). Libraries were prepared by immunoSEQ multiplex PCR; TCRdb keeps only in-frame clonotypes and omits some of them. The sample records about 160,000 clones, about 80% being singletons. The sample consisted of PBMCs. Receptors originate from a woman aged 50 to 65 in good health and CMV-seropositive.

On this clone itself: The junction and the germline gene differ at one end; a read error may be behind it. The chain recombines TRBV7-9 with TRBJ2-5, with D uncertain. In germline, CDR1 is SEHNR, CDR2 FQNEAQ (reference sequence). The CDR3 sequence is 12 residues long. CDR3 in amino acids: CSSSLVRETQYF. The DNA for the CDR3 is TGTTCCAGCAGCTTAGTCAGGGAGACCCAGTACTTC.

V and J are TRBV4-1 and TRBJ1-2; TRBD1 is a possible D gene (5 bases). This CDR3 has 16 amino acids. Trimming stripped 2 bases from V and 4 bases from J, with 17 bases between. Looked up from germline, CDR1 is MGHRA and CDR2 is YSYEKL. This CDR3 is CASSQPRRGISYGYTF. DNA for the CDR3: TGCGCCAGCAGCCAACCCAGGAGGGGAATTAGCTATGGCTACACCTTC.

This clone was found once. The V call is TRBV4-3, the J call TRBJ1-6, with 9 bases identical to TRBD1. From germline, CDR1 is LGHNA and CDR2 YSLEER. This CDR3 has 15 residues. With 2 bases clipped from V and 10 bases from J, the junction kept 6 bases outside the gene matches. The CDR3 sequence: CASSQRTGVDSPLHF. CDR3 DNA: TGCGCCAGCAGCCAACGGACAGGGGTTGACTCACCCCTCCACTTT.

V usage is TRBV11-3 and J usage is TRBJ2-3; 7 bases are shared with TRBD2. The junction had 4 bases not matched to a gene; V was cut back by 3 bases and J by 10 bases. The CDR3 extends over 12 amino acids. The germline gives CDR1 SGHNT, CDR2 YENEEA. The CDR3 is CASSFQGGAQYF. CDR3 nucleotides: TGTGCCAGCAGCTTTCAGGGAGGGGCGCAGTATTTT. Full variable domain (remainder filled in from reference TRBV11-3 and TRBJ2-3): EAGVVQSPRYKIIEKKQPVAFWCNPISGHNTLYWYLQNLGQGPELLIRYENEEAVDDSQLPKDRFSAERLKGVDSTLKIQPAELGDSAVYLCASSFQGGAQYFGPGTRLTVL.

The rearrangement uses TRBV6-6 and TRBJ2-1; no firm D call. The CDR3 covers 13 residues. V lost 0 bases and J lost 5, with 5 bases in between. Looked up from germline, CDR1 is MNHNY and CDR2 is SVGAGI (reference sequence). The CDR3 loop reads CASSYSGDNEQFF. DNA of the CDR3: TGTGCCAGCAGTTACTCTGGAGACAATGAGCAGTTCTTC.

The V and J genes are TRBV4-3 and TRBJ2-1; 10 nucleotides agree with TRBD2. CDR1 is LGHNA and CDR2 is YSLEER in the germline V gene. The V and J ends lost 1 base and 9 bases, in that order; junction bases with no gene match: 6. This CDR3 is built from 15 residues. The CDR3 region is CASSQVSGLASEQFF. In nucleotides, the CDR3 is TGCGCCAGCAGCCAAGTTTCGGGACTAGCGTCTGAGCAGTTCTTC.

The rearrangement uses TRBV5-3 and TRBJ2-3; 8 nucleotides match TRBD2. TRBV5-3 is an ORF, with its function uncertain. V trimming: 1 base; J trimming: 1 base; junction bases outside the gene matches: 2. The length of the CDR3 is 15 residues. The CDR3 loop reads CARSLRRGGTDTQYF. The CDR3 region has the DNA TGTGCCAGAAGCTTGCGGCGGGGGGGCACAGATACGCAGTATTTT.

This clone was seen once. This sequence joins TRBV6-5 and TRBJ2-7; no definite D call. This CDR3 spans 13 amino acids. The V and J ends lost 0 bases and 5 bases respectively, with 8 bases between them. The germline gives CDR1 MNHEY, CDR2 SVGAGI. The CDR3 here is CASSYSNANEQYF. In DNA, the CDR3 is TGTGCCAGCAGTTACTCGAATGCGAACGAGCAGTACTTC.

The chain has TRBV5-5 and TRBJ2-5, with D perhaps matching TRBD2 (6 bases). Trimming took off 0 bases at V and 4 bases at J, with 7 bases between the two ends. The CDR3 spans 13 residues. Germline values: CDR1 SGHKS, CDR2 YYEKEE (reference sequence). Here the CDR3 DNA reads TGTGCCAGCAGCTTGGTGGGGGGAGAGACCCAGTACTTC. Residues: CASSLVGGETQYF.

The chain combines TRBV4-2 with TRBJ1-1; D remains ambiguous. CDR1 is LGHNA, CDR2 YNFKEQ, per germline. The length of the CDR3 is 13 residues. The ends were cut back, 0 bases at V and 5 bases at J, with 7 bases in the middle. The CDR3 protein is CASSQDLRTEAFF. The CDR3 coding sequence is TGTGCCAGCAGCCAAGATCTGAGAACTGAAGCTTTCTTT.

J is TRBJ2-6 and V is TRBV19; D gene uncertain. Germline V gives CDR1 LNHDA, CDR2 SQIVND (reference sequence). Trimming stripped 0 bases from V and 1 base from J, with 16 bases between. The length of the CDR3 is 19 residues. The CDR3 DNA reads TGTGCCAGTAGTATAGATAGAGCCCAGGCCCTTTCTGGGGCCAACGTCCTGACTTTC. Its protein is CASSIDRAQALSGANVLTF.

J is TRBJ2-3 and V is TRBV10-1, with 9 nucleotides matching TRBD1. V shed 5 bases and J 0 bases; nucleotides not matched to a gene: 15. From germline, CDR1 is WNHNN and CDR2 SYGVQD (reference sequence). This CDR3 region has 19 residues. CDR3 nucleotides: TGCGCCAGCAGTCGGGACAGGGCCCAACTAGCGCTAAGCACAGATACGCAGTATTTT. It yields the protein CASSRDRAQLALSTDTQYF.

This clone was seen once. The chain joins TRBV7-8 to TRBJ2-1; D might be TRBD1 (5 bases). Per germline, CDR1 SGHVS and CDR2 FQNEAQ. The CDR3 has 12 amino acids. V was trimmed by 1 base and J by 7 bases, leaving 5 bases between them. In DNA, the CDR3 is TGTGCCAGCAGCTTAGACAGGAATGAGCAGTTCTTC. Encoded protein: CASSLDRNEQFF.

The chain couples TRBV5-4 to TRBJ2-5, with TRBD2 as a possible D gene (6 bases). In germline, CDR1 is SGHNT, CDR2 YYREEE (reference sequence). V shed 0 bases and J shed 5 bases, with 8 bases lying between them. This CDR3 is 13 amino acids long. The CDR3 region has the DNA TGTGCCAGCAGCTTGGTTCGGGGGGAGACCCAGTACTTC. Protein product: CASSLVRGETQYF.

The rearrangement uses TRBV27 and TRBJ1-5; 9 positions match TRBD1. Germline-derived CDR1 and CDR2 are MNHEY and SMNVEV (reference sequence). The CDR3 has 19 residues. V lost 4 bases, J lost 0 bases, and 13 bases stayed unmatched. The CDR3 reads CASSSGTGWTSYSNQPQHF. The CDR3 DNA is TGTGCCAGCAGTTCGGGGACAGGGTGGACTTCTTATAGCAATCAGCCCCAGCATTTT.

V is TRBV7-9 and J is TRBJ2-7; 7 bases are shared with TRBD1. V lost 5 bases to trimming and J lost 2 bases; unmatched junction nucleotides: 6. From germline, CDR1 is SEHNR and CDR2 FQNEAQ (reference sequence). This CDR3 is built from 14 residues. CDR3 in DNA: TGTGCCAGCAGCCGGGGACAGCCCCCCTACGAGCAGTACTTC. Translating gives CASSRGQPPYEQYF.

The V call is TRBV7-9, the J call TRBJ1-2; 7 bases agree with TRBD1. The CDR3 totals 16 residues. V dropped 5 bases and J dropped 6; count of bases not matched to a gene: 15. The germline gives CDR1 SEHNR, CDR2 FQNEAQ (reference sequence). CDR3 residues: CASSRQGRGNRNGYTF. The CDR3 region has the DNA TGTGCCAGCAGCCGACAGGGTCGGGGGAATAGAAATGGCTACACCTTC.

The CDR3 bases are TGTGCCAGCAGCGTAGCCGCTGTGGACAGCCAAGAGACCCAGTACTTC. Its protein is CASSVAAVDSQETQYF. The chain combines TRBV9 with TRBJ2-5; TRBD1 is a possible D gene (6 bases). The germline V gene has CDR1 SGDLS and CDR2 YYNGEE. Trimming stripped 0 bases from V and 1 base from J, with 13 bases between. The CDR3 length is 16 residues.

The chain joins TRBV27 to TRBJ2-7; D possibly corresponds to TRBD1 (6 bases). The CDR3 is 15 amino acids. The germline V gene encodes CDR1 MNHEY and CDR2 SMNVEV (reference sequence). The germline V and J ends were trimmed by 4 bases and 3 bases, with 16 bases remaining between them. The CDR3 nucleotides read TGTGCCAGCAGTTCCACCGGGACAAATAACTACGAGCAGTACTTC. Its protein product is CASSSTGTNNYEQYF.

The chain uses TRBV6-1 and TRBJ1-1, with 11 bases matching TRBD1. The germline gives CDR1 MNHNS, CDR2 SASEGT. The CDR3 covers 15 residues. After removal of 6 bases from V and 3 bases from J, the junction contained 6 bases not matched to a gene. CDR3 bases: TGTGCCAGCAGCGCGACGGGACAGGGGGACACTGAAGCTTTCTTT. It is translated as CASSATGQGDTEAFF.

This clone has only a few counts. The chain is built from TRBV6-6 and TRBJ2-1; 8 nucleotides agree with TRBD2. The V segment lost 10 bases and the J segment 5 bases; nucleotides outside the gene matches: 13. The CDR3 is made up of 15 amino acids. Germline V gives CDR1 MNHNY, CDR2 SVGAGI (reference sequence). The CDR3 is CATLERERTNNEQFF. In DNA, the CDR3 is TGTGCCACCTTAGAGCGGGAGCGGACGAACAATGAGCAGTTCTTC.